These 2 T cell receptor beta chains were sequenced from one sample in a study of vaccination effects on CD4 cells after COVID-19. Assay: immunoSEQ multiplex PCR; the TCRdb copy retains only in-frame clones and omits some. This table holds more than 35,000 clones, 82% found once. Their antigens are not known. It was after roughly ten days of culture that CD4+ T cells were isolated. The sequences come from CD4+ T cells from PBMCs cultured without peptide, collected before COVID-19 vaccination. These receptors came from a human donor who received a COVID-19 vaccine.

CDR3 sequence reads: CASSAQGTSYNEQFF. The DNA for the CDR3 is TGCGCCAGCAGCGCCCAAGGAACCTCCTACAATGAGCAGTTCTTC. This chain links TRBV5-1 with TRBJ2-1; D call uncertain. V was trimmed by 4 bases and J by 0 bases, leaving 11 bases between them. Germline CDR1 is SGHRS and CDR2 is YFSETQ. CDR3 size: 15 residues.

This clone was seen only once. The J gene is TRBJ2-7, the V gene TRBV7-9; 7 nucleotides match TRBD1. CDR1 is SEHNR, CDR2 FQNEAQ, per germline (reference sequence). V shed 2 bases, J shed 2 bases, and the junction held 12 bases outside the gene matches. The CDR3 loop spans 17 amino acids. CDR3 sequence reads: CASSLRLERGRTYEQYV. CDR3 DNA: TGTGCCAGCAGCTTACGTCTAGAAAGGGGGCGAACCTACGAGCAGTACGTC.